The clone carrying this TCR beta chain was found once. Data came from immunoSEQ multiplex PCR; TCRdb stores just in-frame clones and leaves some out. Here the sample spans 70,000 or so clones, roughly 90% being singletons. The sample is drawn from a study of PD-L1 blockade in urothelial cancer. As for the study in general: Men with urothelial cancer arising in the bladder made up about 90% of the roughly 29 patients. Chemotherapy regimens numbering 0 to 3 had been given to patients.

Germline V lookup: CDR1 SQVTM, CDR2 ANQGSEA. This CDR3 contains 12 residues. V was shortened by 3 bases and J by 6 bases, with 10 bases between the two germline ends. The time point: pretreatment peripheral blood. The study enrolled patients with locally advanced or metastatic urothelial carcinoma. The clonotype comes from a man between 65 and 85 years old with urothelial cancer. The specimen comprised PBMCs, sampled around atezolizumab (anti-PD-L1) treatment. The rearrangement joins TRBV29-1 to TRBJ2-3, with a weak D call TRBD1 (5 bases). For the CDR3, the DNA is TGCAGCGTTGAGCAGGGCTCCGATACGCAGTATTTT. As protein: CSVEQGSDTQYF.